These T cell receptor beta chains were read from a single sample in a study of regulatory T cells in long-lasting Graves disease. TCRdb passed the multiplex PCR reads through MiXCR, listing each CDR3 protein once. The sample shows fewer than 400,000 distinct CDR3 sequences, 20% of them seen only once. This specimen was peripheral blood mononuclear cells (PBMCs), taken when the disease was refractory, from a patient treated with antithyroid drugs. Receptors were obtained from a female donor with Graves disease. Both conserved end residues are part of each CDR3. The D gene is left open where the match is weak. Expanded clones are given a class, and other clones once, few, many or no size at all.

J | D | V | size | CDR3 | DNA
TRBJ1-4 | - | TRBV27 | - | CAALINHRWLRQTTSEKLFF | TGTGCCGCGCTCATAAATCATCGGTGGCTTCGACAAACAACTAGTGAAAAACTGTTTTTT
TRBJ1-2 | TRBD1 | TRBV9 | many | CASSVAPGQGETFGYGYTF | TGTGCCAGCAGCGTAGCCCCGGGACAGGGGGAGACGTTTGGCTATGGCTACACCTTC
TRBJ2-7 | TRBD2 | TRBV7-6 | - | CASSLGLAGEITYEQYF | TGTGCCAGCAGCTTAGGTCTAGCGGGAGAGATAACCTACGAGCAGTACTTC
TRBJ1-1 | - | TRBV20-1 | many | CSHQSGNTEAFF | TGCAGCCACCAGTCGGGTAATACTGAAGCTTTCTTT
TRBJ1-6 | - | TRBV7-6 | - | CASSLEPPGGVDSPLHF | TGTGCCAGCAGCTTAGAGCCGCCGGGGGGCGTTGATTCACCCCTCCACTTT
TRBJ1-2 | - | TRBV19 | - | CASSIDRNYGYTF | TGTGCCAGTAGTATAGACAGAAACTATGGCTACACCTTC
TRBJ2-2 | - | TRBV6-2/TRBV6-3 | many | CASSSGWGRGSGELFF | TGTGCCAGCAGTTCGGGGTGGGGGCGTGGGTCCGGGGAGCTGTTTTTT
TRBJ1-1 | TRBD1 | TRBV6-1 | many | CASGTGGFTEAFF | TGTGCCAGCGGGACAGGGGGGTTCACTGAAGCTTTCTTT
TRBJ2-2 | - | TRBV11-2 | many | CASSGRPRTGGGELFF | TGTGCCAGCAGCGGGCGTCCTAGGACCGGGGGCGGGGAGCTGTTTTTT
TRBJ1-2 | - | TRBV18 | - | CASSPQGGESYGYTF | TGTGCCAGCTCACCACAGGGGGGAGAATCCTATGGCTACACCTTC
TRBJ2-2 | - | TRBV18 | few | CASSPPGREGTGELFF | TGTGCCAGCTCACCGCCAGGACGCGAGGGTACCGGGGAGCTGTTTTTT
TRBJ2-2 | - | TRBV28 | many | CASSPSWTATGELFF | TGTGCCAGCAGTCCTTCCTGGACGGCCACCGGGGAGCTGTTTTTT
TRBJ2-5 | - | TRBV11-2 | many | CASSLDGPQYF | TGTGCCAGCAGCTTAGATGGCCCCCAGTACTTC
TRBJ1-2 | - | TRBV2 | many | CASSEGLRYGYTF | TGTGCCAGCAGTGAAGGACTCCGATATGGCTACACCTTC
TRBJ2-5 | TRBD2 | TRBV7-9 | many | CASSQAGGWETQYF | TGTGCCAGCAGCCAAGCGGGAGGGTGGGAGACCCAGTACTTC
TRBJ1-5 | - | TRBV5-8 | few | CASNPQQEGLSNQPQHF | TGTGCCAGCAACCCTCAGCAGGAGGGGCTTAGCAATCAGCCCCAGCATTTT
TRBJ1-1 | - | TRBV4-1 | few | CASSSPWGEAFF | TGCGCCAGCAGCTCCCCATGGGGAGAAGCTTTCTTT
TRBJ2-7 | - | TRBV28 | many | CASSPTREQYF | TGTGCCAGCAGCCCGACTAGGGAGCAGTACTTC
TRBJ1-2 | TRBD1 | TRBV7-2 | many | CASSLRTGGYTF | TGTGCCAGCAGTCTGAGGACAGGAGGCTACACCTTC
TRBJ2-5 | - | TRBV6-1 | - | CASSPHLRGETQYF | TGTGCCAGCAGTCCGCACCTGCGGGGAGAGACCCAGTACTTC
TRBJ2-5 | TRBD2 | TRBV29-1 | - | CSVRLAGVGFETQYF | TGCAGCGTGCGACTAGCGGGAGTAGGTTTTGAGACCCAGTACTTC
TRBJ2-5 | - | TRBV7-2 | many | CASSYQDTYSEETQYF | TGTGCCAGCAGCTATCAAGATACTTACTCCGAGGAGACCCAGTACTTC
TRBJ1-2 | - | TRBV5-5 | many | CASSLVTVVYGYTF | TGTGCCAGCAGCTTGGTAACAGTCGTCTATGGCTACACCTTC
TRBJ1-5 | - | TRBV6-1 | once | CASKGLAEGLDQPQHF | TGTGCCAGCAAGGGGTTGGCAGAAGGTCTAGATCAGCCCCAGCATTTT
TRBJ2-7 | - | TRBV19 | few | CASSKFVSSYEQYF | TGTGCCAGTAGTAAGTTTGTCAGCTCCTACGAGCAGTACTTC
TRBJ1-1 | - | TRBV7-2 | many | CASSPTAMNTEAFF | TGTGCCAGCAGCCCGACAGCCATGAACACTGAAGCTTTCTTT
TRBJ2-7 | TRBD2 | TRBV6-1 | many | CASSKGGLLAGGDEQYF | TGTGCCAGCAGCAAAGGGGGCCTACTAGCGGGAGGGGACGAGCAGTACTTC
TRBJ2-5 | - | TRBV7-3 | many | CASTQTVRRETQYF | TGTGCCAGCACCCAGACAGTTAGGAGGGAGACCCAGTACTTC
TRBJ2-7 | TRBD2 | TRBV27 | - | CASSSEAGGPGYEQYF | TGTGCCAGCAGTTCCGAAGCGGGAGGGCCGGGCTACGAGCAGTACTTC
TRBJ1-5 | - | TRBV6-1 | many | CASSEPTTYSNQPQHF | TGTGCCAGCAGCGAACCGACCACTTATAGCAATCAGCCCCAGCATTTT
TRBJ1-6 | - | TRBV5-1 | few | CASSLAGRNSPLHF | TGCGCCAGCAGCTTGGCCGGCAGAAATTCACCCCTCCACTTT
TRBJ2-2 | - | TRBV5-1 | - | CASSWGLLQGLNTGELFF | TGCGCCAGCAGCTGGGGACTTCTTCAAGGCCTGAACACCGGGGAGCTGTTTTTT
TRBJ2-2 | - | TRBV4-2 | few | CASSQAGPQNTGELFF | TGTGCCAGCAGCCAAGCCGGACCTCAGAACACCGGGGAGCTGTTTTTT
TRBJ1-1 | - | TRBV20-1 | once | CSAGPTGTSSSTPF | TGCAGTGCTGGCCCCACAGGAACATCCTCCTCGACCCCTTTT
TRBJ2-2 | - | TRBV12-3/TRBV12-4 | - | CASSYGQLGTGELFF | TGTGCCAGCAGTTATGGCCAACTAGGAACCGGGGAGCTGTTTTTT
TRBJ2-7 | - | TRBV5-6 | - | CASTLGPNEQYF | TGTGCCAGCACCCTGGGACCGAACGAGCAGTACTTC
TRBJ2-7 | - | TRBV28 | many | CASSLLQDGYEQYF | TGTGCCAGCAGTTTATTACAGGACGGCTACGAGCAGTACTTC
TRBJ1-1 | - | TRBV7-9 | - | CASSSGGNEAFF | TGTGCCAGCAGCTCCGGGGGAAACGAAGCTTTCTTT
TRBJ2-1 | TRBD2 | TRBV9 | - | CASSPGLAGLNEQFF | TGTGCCAGCAGCCCCGGACTAGCGGGACTCAATGAGCAGTTCTTC
TRBJ1-1 | - | TRBV6-2/TRBV6-3 | many | CASSYLLGFSEMNTEAFF | TGTGCCAGCAGTTACCTTCTCGGGTTCTCGGAAATGAACACTGAAGCTTTCTTT
TRBJ2-1 | TRBD2 | TRBV5-1 | - | CASSKEPGLAGNEQFF | TGCGCCAGCAGCAAGGAACCGGGACTAGCAGGGAATGAGCAGTTCTTC
TRBJ2-3 | TRBD1 | TRBV5-1 | - | CASSSDRGSGTDTQYF | TGCGCCAGCAGCTCAGACAGGGGATCGGGGACAGATACGCAGTATTTT
TRBJ2-7 | TRBD2 | TRBV2 | - | CASRSGLAGVHEQYF | TGTGCCAGCAGATCGGGACTAGCGGGAGTCCACGAGCAGTACTTC
TRBJ2-3 | - | TRBV11-2 | - | CASSPGGITQYF | TGTGCCAGCAGCCCGGGCGGGATAACGCAGTATTTT
TRBJ1-5 | TRBD1 | TRBV20-1 | many | CSARSGTDSNQPQHF | TGCAGTGCTAGAAGTGGGACAGATAGCAATCAGCCCCAGCATTTT
TRBJ1-1 | - | TRBV4-2 | - | CASSHIGGTEAFF | TGTGCCAGCAGCCACATAGGGGGCACTGAAGCTTTCTTT
TRBJ1-2 | - | TRBV10-1 | many | CASSDGVYGYTF | TGCGCCAGCAGTGATGGCGTTTACGGCTACACCTTC
TRBJ2-7 | - | TRBV28 | - | CASSLFRDSHEQYF | TGTGCCAGCAGTTTATTTAGGGACTCTCACGAGCAGTACTTC
TRBJ2-7 | - | TRBV29-1 | few | CSVEDRGRYEQYF | TGCAGCGTTGAAGACAGGGGGAGGTACGAGCAGTACTTC
TRBJ2-7 | TRBD1 | TRBV30 | few | CAWSPGQGVEQYF | TGTGCCTGGAGCCCGGGACAGGGTGTCGAGCAGTACTTC
TRBJ2-7 | - | TRBV11-2 | many | CASSLELGVEQYF | TGTGCCAGCAGCTTAGAGCTTGGAGTCGAGCAGTACTTC
TRBJ2-5 | TRBD2 | TRBV4-1 | - | CASSQGETSGKETQYF | TGCGCCAGCAGCCAAGGGGAGACTAGCGGGAAAGAGACCCAGTACTTC
TRBJ1-2 | - | TRBV18 | many | CASSPAQATDYGYTF | TGTGCCAGCTCACCAGCACAGGCTACCGACTATGGCTACACCTTC
TRBJ2-7 | TRBD1 | TRBV6-2/TRBV6-3 | many | CASSYRSTGIRNEQYF | TGTGCCAGCAGTTACCGGTCGACAGGGATAAGAAACGAGCAGTACTTC
TRBJ2-2 | TRBD1 | TRBV19 | many | CASSWGQGAGELFF | TGTGCCAGTAGTTGGGGACAGGGGGCCGGGGAGCTGTTTTTT
TRBJ2-7 | TRBD2 | TRBV27 | - | CASRPPGLGYEQYF | TGTGCCAGCAGGCCCCCGGGACTAGGGTACGAGCAGTACTTC
TRBJ1-4 | TRBD1 | TRBV14 | - | CASSQEGQGEKEKLFF | TGTGCCAGCAGCCAAGAGGGCCAGGGGGAAAAAGAAAAACTGTTTTTT